Given below is one TCR beta chain in context. Original handling: How many nucleated cells were present was estimated from reference gene primer amplification. The assay was immunoSEQ multiplex PCR, and TCRdb's table has in-frame clones only and misses some. The V and J calls and clone size were taken over from that table, and D and trimming were inferred from the DNA. This sample has 120,000 to 150,000 clones; approximately 80% occur once, and the top ten carry about 9.3%. The CDR3 runs to 13 residues. With 6 bases removed from V and 6 bases from J, the gap between germline ends came to 11 bases. The germline V gene has CDR1 SGHVS and CDR2 FQNEAQ. This specimen belongs to a study of blood T cell repertoires in COVID-19. Study as a whole: Specimens from acute and convalescent COVID-19 originated in the United States, Italy and Spain. PBMCs, B-cell-depleted T cells, or T cells provided the cDNA or gDNA that made up the material.

What was sequenced was peripheral blood. This chain links TRBV7-8 with TRBJ2-2; TRBD2 might be the D (6 bases). The receptor was isolated from a woman over 75 in a cohort sampled during active or convalescent COVID-19. The CDR3 loop reads CASRTASAGELFF. The CDR3 DNA follows: TGTGCCAGCAGAACCGCTAGCGCCGGGGAGCTGTTTTTT.